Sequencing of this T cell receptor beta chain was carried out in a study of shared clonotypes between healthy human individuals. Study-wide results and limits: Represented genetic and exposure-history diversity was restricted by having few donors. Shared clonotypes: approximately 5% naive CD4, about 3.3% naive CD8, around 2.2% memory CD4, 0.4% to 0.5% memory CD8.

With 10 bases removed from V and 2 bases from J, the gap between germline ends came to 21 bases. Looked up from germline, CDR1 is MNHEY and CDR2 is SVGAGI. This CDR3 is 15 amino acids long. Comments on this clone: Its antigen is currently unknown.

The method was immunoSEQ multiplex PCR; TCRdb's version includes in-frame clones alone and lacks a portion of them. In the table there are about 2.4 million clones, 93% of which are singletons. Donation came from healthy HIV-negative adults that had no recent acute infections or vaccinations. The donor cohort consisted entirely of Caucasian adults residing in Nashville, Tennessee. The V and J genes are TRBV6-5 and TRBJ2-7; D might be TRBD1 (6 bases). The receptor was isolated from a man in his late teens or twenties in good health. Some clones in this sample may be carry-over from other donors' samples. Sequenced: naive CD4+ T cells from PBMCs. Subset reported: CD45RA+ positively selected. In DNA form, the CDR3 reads TGTGCCACTACCTACTCGGGACATTTTACCTACGAGCAGTACTTC. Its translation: CATTYSGHFTYEQYF.